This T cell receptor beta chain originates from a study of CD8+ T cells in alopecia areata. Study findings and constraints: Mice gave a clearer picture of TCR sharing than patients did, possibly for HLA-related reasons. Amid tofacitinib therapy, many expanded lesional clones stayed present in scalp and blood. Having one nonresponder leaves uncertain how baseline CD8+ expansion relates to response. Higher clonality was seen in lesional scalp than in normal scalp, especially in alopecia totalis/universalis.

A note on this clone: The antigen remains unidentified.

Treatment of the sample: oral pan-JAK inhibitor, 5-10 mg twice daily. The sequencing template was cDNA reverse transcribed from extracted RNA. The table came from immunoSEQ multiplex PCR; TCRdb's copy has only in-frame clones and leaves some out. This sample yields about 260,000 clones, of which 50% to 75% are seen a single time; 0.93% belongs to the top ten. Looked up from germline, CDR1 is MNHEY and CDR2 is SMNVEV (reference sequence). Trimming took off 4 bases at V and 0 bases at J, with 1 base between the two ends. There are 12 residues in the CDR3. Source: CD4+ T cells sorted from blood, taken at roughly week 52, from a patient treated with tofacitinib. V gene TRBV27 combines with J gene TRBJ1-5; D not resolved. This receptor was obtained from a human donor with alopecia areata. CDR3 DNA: TGTGCCAGCAGTTATAGCAATCAGCCCCAGCATTTT. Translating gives CASSYSNQPQHF.